This entry lists 11 T cell receptor beta chains sequenced from one sample in a study of OX40 agonist ivuxolimab in advanced cancers. Clones were read by immunoSEQ multiplex PCR, and TCRdb kept only the in-frame ones, dropping some. The sample records tens of thousands of clones, roughly 86% being singletons. Sequencing used CD4+ or CD8+ T cells sorted from blood, obtained in a trial of the OX40 agonist ivuxolimab. These receptors came from an adult with an advanced solid tumor such as melanoma, head and neck, liver or kidney cancer.

The CDR3 coding sequence is TGCGCCAGCAGCTTGGCCTGGACAGGGACAAATGGCTACACCTTC. Translating it yields CASSLAWTGTNGYTF. V is TRBV5-1 and J is TRBJ1-2, with TRBD1 matching over 8 bases. Trimming removed 0 bases from V and 6 bases from J; junction bases left unmatched: 7. Germline V lookup: CDR1 SGHRS, CDR2 YFSETQ. The CDR3 spans 15 residues.

This clone was observed a handful of times. This rearrangement joins TRBV7-3 to TRBJ2-1; the match to TRBD2 covers 7 bases. The CDR3 has 15 residues. V gave up 5 bases and J gave up 12 bases; unmatched junction bases: 16. CDR1 is SGHTA, CDR2 FQGTGA, per germline. The CDR3 DNA follows: TGTGCCAGCAGCCCAAACCATGCTAGCGGCCCGACGCAGTTCTTC. Translating gives CASSPNHASGPTQFF.

The chain combines TRBV28 with TRBJ2-1; D perhaps matches TRBD1 (6 bases). Germline V gives CDR1 MDHEN, CDR2 SYDVKM. With 7 bases removed from V and 1 base from J, the gap between germline ends came to 23 bases. This CDR3 spans 18 amino acids. Written as DNA, the CDR3 is TGTGCCAGCAACCAGTTCGCCTTGGACAGTTCGTCCTACAATGAGCAGTTCTTC. It specifies CASNQFALDSSSYNEQFF.

For the CDR3, the DNA is TGCGCCAGCAGCTTGGAACTCCGCTCCTACAATGAGCAGTTCTTC. It codes for CASSLELRSYNEQFF. This chain joins TRBV5-1 and TRBJ2-1; D is undetermined. The ends were cut back, 0 bases at V and 0 bases at J, with 7 bases in the middle. CDR1 is SGHRS, CDR2 YFSETQ, per germline. The CDR3 is 15 amino acids.

The chain links TRBV5-1 to TRBJ2-7; D gene ambiguous. Germline-derived CDR1 and CDR2 are SGHRS and YFSETQ. The CDR3 length is 14 residues. V lost 0 bases, J lost 7 bases, and 14 bases lay in between. The CDR3 here is CASSLVPSTGEQYV. The CDR3 region has the DNA TGCGCCAGCAGCTTGGTTCCGTCCACGGGTGAGCAGTACGTC.

The chain recombines TRBV15 with TRBJ1-3, with a tentative D call TRBD1 (5 bases). Trimming took 0 bases from V and 7 from J, leaving 16 bases between them. The CDR3 runs to 16 residues. Germline CDR1 and CDR2: LNHNV and YYDKDF (reference sequence). This CDR3 is CATSRDVDSPGNTIYF. The CDR3 region has the DNA TGTGCCACCAGCAGAGATGTTGACAGCCCGGGTAACACCATATATTTT.

V and J are TRBV21-1 and TRBJ1-6; the DNA was not compared with TRBD1, the D call given in the table. TRBV21-1 is classified as a pseudogene. There are 14 residues in the CDR3. In nucleotides, the CDR3 is TGTGCCAGGACGGACAGCCCTTATAATTCACCCCTCCACTTT. This encodes CARTDSPYNSPLHF.

The count of this clone is one. Other DNA sequences from this sample encode an identical CDR3 as well. The chain uses TRBV18 and TRBJ2-5; D possibly corresponds to TRBD2 (5 bases). Germline CDR1 KGHSH, CDR2 LQKENI. This CDR3 contains 14 residues. The germline V and J ends were trimmed by 2 bases and 2 bases, with 9 bases remaining between them. DNA for the CDR3: TGTGCCAGCTCACCATCCCGGGGACAAGAGACCCAGTACTTC. It translates to CASSPSRGQETQYF.

This chain joins TRBV4-2 and TRBJ1-2, with D uncertain. Germline V lookup: CDR1 LGHNA, CDR2 YNFKEQ. This CDR3 comprises 12 residues. The V end was cut by 4 bases, the J end by 2 bases, with 5 bases between. The CDR3 is CASSPANYGYTF. CDR3 nucleotides: TGTGCCAGCAGCCCGGCCAACTATGGCTACACCTTC.

The genes are TRBV4-2 and TRBJ1-1; no firm D call. Germline CDR1 and CDR2: LGHNA and YNFKEQ. This CDR3 has 15 amino acids. The V gene lost 1 base and the J gene lost 0 bases, with 9 bases spanning the gap. The CDR3: CASSQVSTVNTEAFF. DNA of the CDR3: TGTGCCAGCAGCCAAGTCTCGACGGTGAACACTGAAGCTTTCTTT.

The V gene is TRBV6-5, the J gene TRBJ1-2, with D perhaps TRBD1 (5 bases). Per germline, CDR1 MNHEY and CDR2 SVGAGI. V lost 2 bases to trimming and J lost 2 bases, with 12 bases between them. This CDR3 comprises 15 residues. CDR3 bases: TGTGCCAGCAGTTACGAGCCGGGACGGAACTATGGCTACACCTTC. This encodes CASSYEPGRNYGYTF.